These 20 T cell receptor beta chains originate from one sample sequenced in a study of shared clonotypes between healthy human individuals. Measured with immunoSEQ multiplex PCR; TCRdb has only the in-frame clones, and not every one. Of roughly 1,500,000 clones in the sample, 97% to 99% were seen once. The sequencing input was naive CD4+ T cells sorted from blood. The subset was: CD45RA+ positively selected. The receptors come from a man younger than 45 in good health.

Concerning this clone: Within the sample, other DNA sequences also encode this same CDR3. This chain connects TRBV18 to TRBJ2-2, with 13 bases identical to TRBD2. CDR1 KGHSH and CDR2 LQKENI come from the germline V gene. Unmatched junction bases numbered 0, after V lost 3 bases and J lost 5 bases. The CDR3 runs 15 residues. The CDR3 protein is CASSPGLAGTGELFF. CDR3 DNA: TGTGCCAGCTCACCGGGACTAGCGGGAACCGGGGAGCTGTTTTTT.

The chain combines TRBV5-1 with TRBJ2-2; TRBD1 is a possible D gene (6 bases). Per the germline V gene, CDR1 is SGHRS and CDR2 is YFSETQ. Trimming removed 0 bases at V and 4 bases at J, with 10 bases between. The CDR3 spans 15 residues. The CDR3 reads CASSLARGTTGELFF. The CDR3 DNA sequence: TGCGCCAGCAGCTTGGCCAGGGGAACCACCGGGGAGCTGTTTTTT.

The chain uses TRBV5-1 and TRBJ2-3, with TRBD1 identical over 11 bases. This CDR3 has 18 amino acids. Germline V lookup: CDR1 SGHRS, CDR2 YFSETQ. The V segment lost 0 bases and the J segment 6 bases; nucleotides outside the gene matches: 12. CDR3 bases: TGCGCCAGCAGCTTGGCCGGGTTGGACAGGGGGCGGAGGGATACGCAGTATTTT. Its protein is CASSLAGLDRGRRDTQYF.

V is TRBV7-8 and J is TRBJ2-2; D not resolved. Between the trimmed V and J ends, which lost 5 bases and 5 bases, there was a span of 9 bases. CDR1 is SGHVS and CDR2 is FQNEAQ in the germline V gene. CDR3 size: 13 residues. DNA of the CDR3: TGTGCCAGCAGCCAACGGCGGACCGGGGAGCTGTTTTTT. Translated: CASSQRRTGELFF.

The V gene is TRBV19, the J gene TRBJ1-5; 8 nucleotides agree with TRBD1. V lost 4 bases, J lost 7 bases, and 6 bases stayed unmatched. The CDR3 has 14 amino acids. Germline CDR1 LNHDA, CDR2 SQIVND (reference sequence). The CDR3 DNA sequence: TGTGCCAGTAGTAACCCCAGGGGGCCGCAGCCCCAGCATTTT. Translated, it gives CASSNPRGPQPQHF. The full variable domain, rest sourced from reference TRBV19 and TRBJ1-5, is DGGITQSPKYLFRKEGQNVTLSCEQNLNHDAMYWYRQDPGQGLRLIYYSQIVNDFQKGDIAEGYSVSREKKESFPLTVTSAQKNPTAFYLCASSNPRGPQPQHFGDGTRLSIL.

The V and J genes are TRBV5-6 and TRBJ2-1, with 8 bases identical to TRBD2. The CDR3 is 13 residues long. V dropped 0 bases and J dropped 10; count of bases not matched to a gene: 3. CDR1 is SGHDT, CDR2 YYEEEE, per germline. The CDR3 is CASSLGRTSEQFF. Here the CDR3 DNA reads TGTGCCAGCAGCTTGGGGAGGACTAGCGAGCAGTTCTTC.

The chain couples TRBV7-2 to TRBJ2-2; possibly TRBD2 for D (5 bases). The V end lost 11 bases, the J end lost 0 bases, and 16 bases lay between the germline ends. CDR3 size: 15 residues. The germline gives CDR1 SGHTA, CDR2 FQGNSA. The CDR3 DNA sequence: TGTGCCGCAGGCGGGTGGTCAACGAACACCGGGGAGCTGTTTTTT. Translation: CAAGGWSTNTGELFF.

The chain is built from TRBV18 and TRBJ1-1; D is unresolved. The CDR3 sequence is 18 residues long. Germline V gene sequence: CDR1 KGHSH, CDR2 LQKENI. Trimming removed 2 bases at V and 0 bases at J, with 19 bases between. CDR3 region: CASSPNTRVHSMNTEAFF. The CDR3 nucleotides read TGTGCCAGCTCACCAAATACAAGGGTGCACTCGATGAACACTGAAGCTTTCTTT.

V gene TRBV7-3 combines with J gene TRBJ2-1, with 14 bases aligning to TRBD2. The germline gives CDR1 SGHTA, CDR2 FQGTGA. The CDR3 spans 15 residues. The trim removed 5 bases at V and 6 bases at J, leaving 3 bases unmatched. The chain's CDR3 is CASSQTSGRANEQFF. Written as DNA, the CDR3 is TGTGCCAGCAGCCAGACTAGCGGGAGGGCCAATGAGCAGTTCTTC.

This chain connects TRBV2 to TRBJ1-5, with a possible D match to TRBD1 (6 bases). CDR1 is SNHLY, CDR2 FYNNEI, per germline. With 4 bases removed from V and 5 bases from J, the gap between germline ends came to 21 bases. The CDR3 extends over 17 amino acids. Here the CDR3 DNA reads TGTGCCAGCAGTGTATATGGGGGAGGGGGTACGCATCAGCCCCAGCATTTT. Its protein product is CASSVYGGGGTHQPQHF.

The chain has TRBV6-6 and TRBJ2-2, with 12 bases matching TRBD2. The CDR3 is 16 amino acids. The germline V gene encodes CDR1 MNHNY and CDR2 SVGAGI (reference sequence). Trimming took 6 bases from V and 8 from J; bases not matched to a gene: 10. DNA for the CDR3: TGTGCCAGCAGCAGCAGACTAGCGGGAGTATCTGGGGAGCTGTTTTTT. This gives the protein CASSSRLAGVSGELFF.

The CDR3 DNA reads as TGTGCCTGTGTCGAAGGTTATGGCTACACCTTC. Protein product: CACVEGYGYTF. This chain uses TRBV30 with TRBJ1-2; no definite D call. Trimming removed 6 bases from V and 5 bases from J, with 10 bases in between. CDR3 length: 11 amino acids. Germline CDR1 is GTSNPN and CDR2 is SVGIG (reference sequence). The whole variable domain, filled in from reference TRBV30 and TRBJ1-2, reads SQTIHQWPATLVQPVGSPLSLECTVEGTSNPNLYWYRQAAGRGLQLLFYSVGIGQISSEVPQNLSASRPQDRQFILSSKKLLLSDSGFYLCACVEGYGYTFGSGTRLTVV.

The CDR3 DNA sequence: TGTGCCAGCAGTCCGGGACGGCGAACTTATCAGCCCCAGCATTTT. Translation: CASSPGRRTYQPQHF. This chain links TRBV6-6 with TRBJ1-5, with TRBD1 as a possible D gene (5 bases). CDR1 is MNHNY and CDR2 is SVGAGI in the germline V gene (reference sequence). The CDR3 is 15 amino acids. The V end lost 5 bases, the J end lost 5 bases, and 16 bases lay between the germline ends.

In nucleotides, the CDR3 is TGTGCCAGCAGCGTAGCGGCAGGGGGCGAAGCTTTCTTT. Translation gives CASSVAAGGEAFF. The rearrangement uses TRBV9 and TRBJ1-1; TRBD1 agrees at 8 bases. CDR3 length: 13 amino acids. V was pared by 0 bases and J by 8 bases, with 3 bases of the junction left unmatched. CDR1 SGDLS and CDR2 YYNGEE come from the germline V gene.

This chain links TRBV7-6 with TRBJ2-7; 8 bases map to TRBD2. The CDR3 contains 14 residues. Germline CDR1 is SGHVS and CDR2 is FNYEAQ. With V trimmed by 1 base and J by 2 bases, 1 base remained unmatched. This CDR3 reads CASSLGAGAYEQYF. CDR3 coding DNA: TGTGCCAGCAGCTTAGGAGCGGGGGCCTACGAGCAGTACTTC.

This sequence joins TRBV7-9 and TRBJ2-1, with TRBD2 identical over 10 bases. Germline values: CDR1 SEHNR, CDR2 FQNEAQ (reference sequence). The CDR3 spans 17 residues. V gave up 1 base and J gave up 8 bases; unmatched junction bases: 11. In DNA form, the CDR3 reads TGTGCCAGCAGCTTAGTCCCTGCGGGACTAGCGAAAGATGAGCAGTTCTTC. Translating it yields CASSLVPAGLAKDEQFF.

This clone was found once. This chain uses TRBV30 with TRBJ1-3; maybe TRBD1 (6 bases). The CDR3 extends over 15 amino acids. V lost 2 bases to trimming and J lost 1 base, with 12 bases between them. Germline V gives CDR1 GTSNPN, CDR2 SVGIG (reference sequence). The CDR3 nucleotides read TGTGCCTGGAGTAGGGACATGCTTTCTGGAAACACCATATATTTT. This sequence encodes CAWSRDMLSGNTIYF.

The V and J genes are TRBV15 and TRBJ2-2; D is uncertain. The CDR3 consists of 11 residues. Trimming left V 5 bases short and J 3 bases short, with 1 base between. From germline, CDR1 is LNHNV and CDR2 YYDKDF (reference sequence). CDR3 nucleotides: TGTGCCACCAGCGACACCGGGGAGCTGTTTTTT. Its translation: CATSDTGELFF.

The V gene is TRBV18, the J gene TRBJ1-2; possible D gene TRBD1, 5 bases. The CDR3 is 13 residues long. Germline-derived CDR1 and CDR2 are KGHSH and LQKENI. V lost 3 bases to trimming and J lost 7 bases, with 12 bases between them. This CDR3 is CASSPKGMSGYTF. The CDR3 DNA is TGTGCCAGCTCACCTAAGGGGATGAGTGGCTACACCTTC.

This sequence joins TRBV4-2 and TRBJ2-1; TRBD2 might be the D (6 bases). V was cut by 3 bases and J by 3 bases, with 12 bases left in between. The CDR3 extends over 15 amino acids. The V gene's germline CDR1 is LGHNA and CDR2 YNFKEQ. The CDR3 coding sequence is TGTGCCAGCAGCCAGGGGGAGGACCACTACAATGAGCAGTTCTTC. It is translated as CASSQGEDHYNEQFF.